These T cell receptor beta chains were read from a single sample in a study of shared clonotypes between healthy human individuals. The table came from immunoSEQ multiplex PCR; TCRdb's copy has only in-frame clones and leaves some out. In the table there are about 2,500,000 clones, roughly nine tenths of which are singletons. Sequenced material: naive CD4+ T cells sorted from blood. These receptors all come from a young man in good health. Each CDR3 is given with its conserved first and last residue. A D gene is named only where the DNA matches it firmly. The size field is filled for only some rows; it gives once, few, many or a size class.

J,size,V,D,DNA,CDR3
TRBJ1-6,few,TRBV5-1,TRBD1,TGCGCCAGCAGCCTCAGGGGGCTGGATTCACCCCTCCACTTT,CASSLRGLDSPLHF
TRBJ2-6,NA,TRBV6-5,NA,TGTGCCAGCAGTATGTCTGGGGCCAACGTCCTGACTTTC,CASSMSGANVLTF
TRBJ2-5,NA,TRBV2,TRBD1,TGTGCCAGCAGTGAAGGACAGGGCAACGGCCAAGAGACCCAGTACTTC,CASSEGQGNGQETQYF
TRBJ2-7,NA,TRBV6-5,TRBD1,TGTGCCAGCAGTTACAGGACAGGGGTCGACTACGAGCAGTACTTC,CASSYRTGVDYEQYF
TRBJ1-1,NA,TRBV7-3,TRBD1,TGTGCCAGCAGCAAGACAGGGATGAACACTGAAGCTTTCTTT,CASSKTGMNTEAFF
TRBJ2-5,NA,TRBV19,NA,TGTGCCACAGAAGATCGGGTTTTGAAGACCCAGTACTTC,CATEDRVLKTQYF
TRBJ1-2,NA,TRBV7-9,NA,TGTGCCAGCAGCTTATCCAGGGTGGGAGGCTACACCTTC,CASSLSRVGGYTF
TRBJ1-5,NA,TRBV6-1,NA,TGTGCCAGCAGAGGGGGTCAGCCCCAGCATTTT,CASRGGQPQHF
TRBJ2-1,NA,TRBV7-2,TRBD2,TGTGCCAGCAGCTCTACCGGGACTATCAGTCCTGAGCAGTTCTTC,CASSSTGTISPEQFF
TRBJ2-1,NA,TRBV5-6,TRBD1,TGTGCCAGCAGCCCCGAGACAGGGAGCTCCTACAATGAGCAGTTCTTC,CASSPETGSSYNEQFF
TRBJ1-5,NA,TRBV7-2,NA,TGTGCCAGCAGCCAGCGGCCTGGCGATCAGCCCCAGCATTTT,CASSQRPGDQPQHF
TRBJ2-5,NA,TRBV6-5,NA,TGTGCCAGCAAGGGGGGACCGGGCATCCAGTACTTC,CASKGGPGIQYF
TRBJ2-5,NA,TRBV11-2,NA,TGTGCCAGCAGCCAGTCCTTCGTGCGCGAGACCCAGTACTTC,CASSQSFVRETQYF
TRBJ1-2,NA,TRBV10-3,NA,TGTGCCATCAGTAGACAGGACGCTAACGTTGGCTACACCTTC,CAISRQDANVGYTF
TRBJ2-7,NA,TRBV11-2,TRBD1,TGTGCCAGCAGCTTTGGACAGGGGTTTTACGAGCAGTACTTC,CASSFGQGFYEQYF
TRBJ1-5,NA,TRBV6-1,TRBD1,TGTGCCAGCAGTGAAGCAGTACAGGGGGTCAATCAGCCCCAGCATTTT,CASSEAVQGVNQPQHF
TRBJ1-1,NA,TRBV14,TRBD1,TGTGCCAGCAGACAGGGGCTGAACACTGAAGCTTTCTTT,CASRQGLNTEAFF
TRBJ1-5,NA,TRBV30,NA,TGTGCCTGGAGTGGCGCACGGACCGCAGATCAGCCCCAGCATTTT,CAWSGARTADQPQHF
TRBJ1-6,NA,TRBV11-2,NA,TGTGCCAGCAGCTTAGAGGGCGTCAGGGTGGCTACCCTCCACTTT,CASSLEGVRVATLHF
TRBJ1-4,NA,TRBV7-9,NA,TGTGCCAGCAGCTTCCTTGGGCCAACTAATGAAAAACTGTTTTTT,CASSFLGPTNEKLFF
TRBJ2-7,NA,TRBV2,NA,TGTGCCACGGGCGTGGCCTACGAGCAGTACTTC,CATGVAYEQYF
TRBJ2-7,NA,TRBV18,NA,TGTGCCAGCTCACCACCGGGCACCGACTTTCGGTCCTACGAGCAGTACTTC,CASSPPGTDFRSYEQYF
TRBJ2-2,NA,TRBV27,TRBD2,TGTGCCAGCAGTGACGGACTAGCGGGGGCCGGGGAGCTGTTTTTT,CASSDGLAGAGELFF
TRBJ1-2,NA,TRBV2,NA,TGTGCCAGCAAGTCAGGGATCTATGGCTACACCTTC,CASKSGIYGYTF
TRBJ2-2,NA,TRBV5-4,NA,TGTGCCAGCAGCCCTCCGGAGGCCGGGGAGCTGTTTTTT,CASSPPEAGELFF
TRBJ2-7,NA,TRBV4-3,TRBD1,TGCGCCAGCAGCCAAGTGGCAGGGGGCGAGTTTCCCTACGAGCAGTACTTC,CASSQVAGGEFPYEQYF
TRBJ2-7,NA,TRBV28,NA,TGTGCCAGCAGTTTCCGGTTCTCCTACGAGCAGTACTTC,CASSFRFSYEQYF
TRBJ2-1,NA,TRBV5-4,NA,TGTGCCAGCAGCCGCCCTGGGGGGAATGAGCAGTTCTTC,CASSRPGGNEQFF
TRBJ1-6,NA,TRBV27,TRBD1,TGTGCCAGCAGTTGGGGACAGGGGAGGAATTCACCCCTCCACTTT,CASSWGQGRNSPLHF
TRBJ2-5,once,TRBV12-5,TRBD2,TGTGCTAGTGGTTTCCAGGGACTAGCGGGATATGGCGAGACCCAGTACTTC,CASGFQGLAGYGETQYF
TRBJ1-5,once,TRBV2,NA,TGTGCCGGGGGGGAGGATACCGGTCAGCCCCAGCATTTT,CAGGEDTGQPQHF
TRBJ1-6,NA,TRBV7-3,NA,TGTGCCAGCAGCTCCTATAATAATTCACCCCTCCACTTT,CASSSYNNSPLHF
TRBJ2-3,NA,TRBV12-5,TRBD1,TGTGCTAGCGGCCGCAGAGGGGGCCCAGGCGATACGCAGTATTTT,CASGRRGGPGDTQYF
TRBJ2-5,NA,TRBV27,NA,TGTGCCAGCAGTTTAGGCTCAGGCCAAGAGACCCAGTACTTC,CASSLGSGQETQYF
TRBJ2-5,NA,TRBV7-2,TRBD2,TGTGCCAGCAGCTACGAGCGGGAGGCTGGGGAGACCCAGTACTTC,CASSYEREAGETQYF
TRBJ2-5,NA,TRBV30,TRBD2,TGTGCCTGCTCACCCGGGACTAGCGGGGGGCTTGAGACCCAGTACTTC,CACSPGTSGGLETQYF
TRBJ2-7,NA,TRBV6-1,TRBD2,TGTGCCAGCAGAGAAGCGGGAGTGCCCTCCTACGAGCAGTACTTC,CASREAGVPSYEQYF
TRBJ2-7,NA,TRBV5-4,TRBD1,TGTGCCAGCAGCCCCCGACAGGGAGACTACGAGCAGTACTTC,CASSPRQGDYEQYF
TRBJ2-2,NA,TRBV15,TRBD2,TGTGCCACCAGCAGAGATCGCCTAGCGGGAGGAGGGGAGCTGTTTTTT,CATSRDRLAGGGELFF
TRBJ2-7,NA,TRBV27,NA,TGTGCCAGCAGTTTAGTGTTCAGCTCCTACGAGCAGTACTTC,CASSLVFSSYEQYF